This T cell receptor (beta chain) was sequenced in a study of vaccination effects on CD4 cells after COVID-19. Expansion with viral peptide pools was applied to antigen-specific CD4+ T cells by the ViraFEST assay prior to sequencing. Upon completion of more than 9 days in culture, CD4+ T cells were isolated. Negative nucleocapsid antibody tests before and after vaccination confirmed no previous SARS-CoV-2 infection. This clone was found a few times. Its antigen is undetermined. Findings and limits, study-wide: Clonal contraction was marked in infection- and vaccine-induced clones late after vaccination. Few convalescent patients were studied, and early post-infection samples were lacking.

This CDR3 spans 15 amino acids. Germline V CDR1 and CDR2: SGHTA, FQGTGA. V lost 2 bases to trimming and J lost 5 bases, with 12 bases between them. Data came from immunoSEQ multiplex PCR; TCRdb stores just in-frame clones and leaves some out. The sample yields tens of thousands of clones, approximately 71% seen once. The sample in question was CD4+ T cells from PBMCs cultured with HCoV-OC43 spike peptides, obtained before COVID-19 vaccination. The subset here: HCoV-OC43 spike overlapping peptide pool stimulation. This clonotype was obtained from a human donor who received a COVID-19 vaccine. This chain connects TRBV7-3 to TRBJ2-2, with a tentative D call TRBD1 (6 bases). This CDR3 reads CASSLGTGLTGELFF. CDR3 nucleotide sequence: TGTGCCAGCAGCTTAGGAACAGGGTTGACCGGGGAGCTGTTTTTT.